Reported below is one T cell receptor beta chain. The data are from a study of T cell changes during pregnancy in multiple sclerosis. CDR1 is PRHDT and CDR2 is FYEKMQ in the germline V gene (reference sequence). The junction had 2 bases not matched to a gene; V was cut back by 3 bases and J by 4 bases. The CDR3 totals 13 residues. TCRdb's copy holds only in-frame clones and misses some; the assay was immunoSEQ multiplex PCR. In the table there are 45,000 or so clones, about 91% of which are singletons. Sequencing was performed on CD8+ T cells from peripheral blood mononuclear cells, taken after pregnancy. The chain couples TRBV13 to TRBJ2-7, with 8 bases that match TRBD1. The receptor comes from a female donor with multiple sclerosis, enrolled in a pregnancy study. The CDR3, as DNA: TGTGCCAGCAGCTTCAGGGGGCCGTACGAGCAGTACTTC. It codes for CASSFRGPYEQYF.